A selection of T cell receptor beta chains follows, all from one sample in a study of blood T cell repertoires in COVID-19. The assay was immunoSEQ multiplex PCR, and TCRdb's table has in-frame clones only and misses some. The sample contains 200,000 to 250,000 clones, around 89% of which appear only once. Sequencing used PBMCs or T cells enriched from blood (not recorded which). The receptors here all came from a man aged 25-40 years who had been exposed to COVID-19. CDR3s include the opening cysteine and the closing phenylalanine or tryptophan.

12 TRBJ2-5 TRBV20-1 CSASGRRETQYF
15 TRBJ1-1 TRBV4-3 CASSHTTGANTEAFF
13 TRBJ2-7 TRBV5-4 CASSQDKQGEQYF
15 TRBJ2-1 TRBV4-2 CASSQIPGAGGEQFF
14 TRBJ1-1 TRBV30 CAWRTGTGFTEAFF
15 TRBJ1-6 TRBV4-1 CASSQDSGVNSPLHF
17 TRBJ2-3 TRBV4-1 CASSQSGTSGPGDTQYF
15 TRBJ2-7 TRBV7-5 CVRSLVIRGIDEQYF
17 TRBJ1-1 TRBV5-1 CASSLAKGTGVVAEAFF
14 TRBJ1-2 TRBV19 CASSMRQGYYGYTF
14 TRBJ2-7 TRBV27 CASSSMGLSYEQYF
14 TRBJ1-1 TRBV9 CASNPQGQNTEAFF
15 TRBJ1-2 TRBV11-2 CASSPYRGGTYGYTF
17 TRBJ1-1 TRBV10-3 CAISPGTGDGLDTEAFF
14 TRBJ2-1 TRBV5-4 CASAGGSRVNEQFF
17 TRBJ2-1 TRBV30 CAWGDPTRTGRYNEQFF
17 TRBJ2-7 TRBV4-1 CASSQGVNSGISYEQYF
17 TRBJ2-2 TRBV4-1 CASSQLLAGPNTGELFF
16 TRBJ1-1 TRBV18 CASSPTGGPSNTEAFF
15 TRBJ1-2 TRBV19 CASSIRQGVNYGYTF
17 TRBJ2-3 TRBV2 CARGRWTSEPSTDTQYF
16 TRBJ1-3 TRBV21-1 CASSEYTEILGNTIYF
14 TRBJ1-6 TRBV6-5 CASKWSSYNSPLHF
12 TRBJ2-7 TRBV5-1 CASSSGGLEQYF
17 TRBJ2-2 TRBV2 CASTDPHVAGVTGELFF
15 TRBJ2-7 TRBV19 CASNTPTGQGSEQYF
16 TRBJ2-7 TRBV19 CASSIGTRETTYEQYF
11 TRBJ1-1 TRBV10-3 CAIGGDTEAFF
17 TRBJ2-3 TRBV27 CASSPGTSAYPTDTQYF
15 TRBJ1-3 TRBV30 CAWGFSDYSGNTIYF
12 TRBJ2-7 TRBV10-3 CAISESTSGQYF
13 TRBJ1-4 TRBV12-3/TRBV12-4 CATIQGAGEKLFF
14 TRBJ2-2 TRBV6-5 CASSLIGLTGELFF
17 TRBJ1-1 TRBV7-9 CASSLIPAYRTNTEAFF
11 TRBJ2-3 TRBV19 CASIGADTQYF
13 TRBJ1-2 TRBV7-8 CASSLDYTSSITF
16 TRBJ2-2 TRBV7-2 CASSWSLAGGTGELFF